This TCR beta chain was documented in a study of T-cell memory formation after mild COVID-19. Across the whole study: Across donors, TCR clusters were largely donor specific.

The CDR3 totals 13 residues. Germline CDR1 and CDR2: SNHLY and FYNNEI. Trimming took off 6 bases at V and 4 bases at J, with 10 bases between the two ends. This clonotype was seen many times. No antigen is known for it. Whole-study results and caveats: There was a balanced CD4/CD8 profile in clones contracting day 15 to 85, and later expanders leaned CD4+. Cross-reactive memory seemingly joined, as some responding clones were found in pre-infection memory.

cDNA libraries for TCR alpha and TCR beta, carrying sample barcodes and UMIs, came from 5'RACE with constant-segment primers. TCRdb itself ran the 5' RACE reads through MiXCR, one entry per CDR3 protein. The sample has 140,000 to 150,000 distinct CDR3 sequences; about 5.7% are singletons. V gene TRBV2 combines with J gene TRBJ1-3, with D hard to call. The TCR sequence derives from an adult woman who had mild COVID-19 (a few samples of this study predate the infection). Cell type and time point are not known. The material sequenced was PBMCs or a T cell subset sorted from them (not recorded which). CDR3 region: CASRGLSGNTIYF. CDR3 nucleotides: TGTGCCAGCAGAGGACTATCGGGAAACACCATATATTTT.